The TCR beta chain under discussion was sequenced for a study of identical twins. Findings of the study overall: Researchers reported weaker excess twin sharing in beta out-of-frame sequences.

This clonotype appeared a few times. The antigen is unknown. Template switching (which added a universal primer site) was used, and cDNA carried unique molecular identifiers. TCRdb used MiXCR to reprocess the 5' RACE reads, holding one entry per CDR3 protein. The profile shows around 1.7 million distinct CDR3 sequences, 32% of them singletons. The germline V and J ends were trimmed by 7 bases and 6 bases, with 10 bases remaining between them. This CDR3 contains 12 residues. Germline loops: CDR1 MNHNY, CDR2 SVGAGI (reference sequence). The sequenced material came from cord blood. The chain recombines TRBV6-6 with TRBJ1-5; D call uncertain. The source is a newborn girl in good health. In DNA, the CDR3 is TGTGCCAGCACCATAGAAGCTCAGCCCCAGCATTTT. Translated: CASTIEAQPQHF.